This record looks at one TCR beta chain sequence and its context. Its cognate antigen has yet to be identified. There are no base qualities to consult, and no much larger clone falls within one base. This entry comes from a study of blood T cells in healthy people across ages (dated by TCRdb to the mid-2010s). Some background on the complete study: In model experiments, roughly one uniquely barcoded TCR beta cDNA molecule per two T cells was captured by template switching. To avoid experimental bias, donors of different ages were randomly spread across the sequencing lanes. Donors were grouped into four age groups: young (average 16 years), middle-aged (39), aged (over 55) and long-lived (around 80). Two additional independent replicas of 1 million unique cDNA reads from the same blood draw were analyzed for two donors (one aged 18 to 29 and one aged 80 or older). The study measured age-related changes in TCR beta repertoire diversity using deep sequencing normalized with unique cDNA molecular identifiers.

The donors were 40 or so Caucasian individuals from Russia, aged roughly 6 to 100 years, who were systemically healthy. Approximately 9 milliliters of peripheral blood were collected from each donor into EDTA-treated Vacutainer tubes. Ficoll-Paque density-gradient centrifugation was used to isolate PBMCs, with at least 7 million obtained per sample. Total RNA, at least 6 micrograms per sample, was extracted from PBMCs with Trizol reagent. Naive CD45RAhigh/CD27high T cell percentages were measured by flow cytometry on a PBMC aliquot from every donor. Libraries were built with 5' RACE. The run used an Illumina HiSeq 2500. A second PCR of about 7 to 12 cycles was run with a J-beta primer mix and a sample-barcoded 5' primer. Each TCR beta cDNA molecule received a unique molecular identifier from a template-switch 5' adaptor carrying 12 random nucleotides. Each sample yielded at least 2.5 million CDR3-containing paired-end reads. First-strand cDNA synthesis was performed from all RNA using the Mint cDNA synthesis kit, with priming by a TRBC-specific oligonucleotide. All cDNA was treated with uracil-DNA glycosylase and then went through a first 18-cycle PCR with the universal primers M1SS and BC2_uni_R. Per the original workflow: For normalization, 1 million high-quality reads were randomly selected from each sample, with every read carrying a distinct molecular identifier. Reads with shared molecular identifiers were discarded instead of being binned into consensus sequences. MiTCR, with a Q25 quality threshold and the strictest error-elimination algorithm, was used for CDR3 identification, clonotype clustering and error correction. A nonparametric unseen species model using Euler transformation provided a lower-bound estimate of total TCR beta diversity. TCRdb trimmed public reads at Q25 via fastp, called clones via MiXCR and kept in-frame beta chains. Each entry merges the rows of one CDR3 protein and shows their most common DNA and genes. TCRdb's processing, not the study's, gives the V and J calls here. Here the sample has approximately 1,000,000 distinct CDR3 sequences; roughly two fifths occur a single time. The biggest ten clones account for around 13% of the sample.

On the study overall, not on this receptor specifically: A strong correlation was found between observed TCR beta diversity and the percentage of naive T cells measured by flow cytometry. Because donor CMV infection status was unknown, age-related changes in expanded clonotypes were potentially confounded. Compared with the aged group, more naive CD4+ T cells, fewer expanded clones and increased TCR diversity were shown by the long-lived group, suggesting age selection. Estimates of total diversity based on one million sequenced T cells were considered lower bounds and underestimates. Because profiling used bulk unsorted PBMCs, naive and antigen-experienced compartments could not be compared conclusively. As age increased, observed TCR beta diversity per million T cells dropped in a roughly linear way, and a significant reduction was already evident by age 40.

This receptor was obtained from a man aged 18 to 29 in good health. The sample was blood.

The nucleotides read TGCAGCGGGACATTGGGAGGGACATCGGACACTGAAGCTTTCTTT. Its translation is CSGTLGGTSDTEAFF. In this chain, TRBV29-1 is recombined with TRBJ1-1; TRBD1 is a possible D gene, resting on 6 matching bases. The germline V gene specifies SQVTM as CDR1 and ANQGSEA as CDR2. The CDR3 sequence holds 15 residues, the cysteine and phenylalanine included. Kept here is only the CDR3 DNA, which spans 45 bases and is read in frame from base 1. Trimming at the junction amounts to 7 bases on V and 3 bases on J, and the germline ends lie 21 bases apart.